Shown below are 7 T cell receptor beta chains from a single sample sequenced in a study of blood T cell repertoires in COVID-19. Produced via immunoSEQ multiplex PCR; TCRdb's table is partial and in-frame only. The repertoire holds 120,000 or so clones, with 88% as singletons. The sample consisted of peripheral blood. The receptors shown here come from a woman aged 50 to 65 with active or convalescent COVID-19.

A few counts support this clone. The chain has TRBV6-5 and TRBJ2-2; the match to TRBD2 covers 9 bases. Germline V gene data show CDR1 as MNHEY and CDR2 as SVGAGI. Germline trimming cut 6 bases from V and 6 bases from J; bases unmatched to any gene: 11. The CDR3 covers 16 residues. CDR3 sequence: CASSYTPAGGPGELFF. The CDR3 nucleotides are TGTGCCAGCAGCTACACCCCAGCGGGAGGCCCCGGGGAGCTGTTTTTT.

This clone is termed medium-sized. The chain couples TRBV11-2 to TRBJ2-1, with a weak D call TRBD1 (6 bases). CDR3 length: 15 amino acids. Germline V gene lookup returns CDR1 SGHAT and CDR2 FQNNGV. Trimming removed 3 bases from V and 10 bases from J, with 19 bases in between. As DNA, the CDR3 is TGTGCCAGCAGCTTCGAGGGGACACCCTACCGAGAGCAGTTCTTC. Translated: CASSFEGTPYREQFF.

The gene calls are TRBV15 and TRBJ2-3; weak D call: TRBD1 (6 bases). The germline V and J ends were trimmed by 9 bases and 2 bases, with 15 bases remaining between them. Germline values: CDR1 LNHNV, CDR2 YYDKDF (reference sequence). The CDR3 totals 14 residues. The CDR3 sequence is CATKDRRLTDTQYF. DNA for the CDR3: TGTGCCACTAAAGACAGGAGGCTCACAGATACGCAGTATTTT.

This chain links TRBV4-3 with TRBJ2-1; D unclear. With 2 bases removed from V and 3 bases from J, the gap between germline ends came to 20 bases. Germline V gene data show CDR1 as LGHNA and CDR2 as YSLEER. The CDR3 is made up of 18 amino acids. In DNA, the CDR3 is TGCGCCAGCAGCCAAACCAGACCCGGCGGCACCGTCTACAATGAGCAGTTCTTC. Translation: CASSQTRPGGTVYNEQFF.

J is TRBJ1-5 and V is TRBV28, with D possibly matching TRBD1 (5 bases). V lost 6 bases and J lost 4, with 16 bases in between. The germline CDR1 and CDR2 sequences are MDHEN and SYDVKM. CDR3 length: 15 amino acids. CDR3 amino acids: CASSSSEGTNQPQHF. In nucleotides, the CDR3 is TGTGCCAGCAGCTCCTCGGAAGGGACTAATCAGCCCCAGCATTTT.

V is TRBV5-4 and J is TRBJ2-1; TRBD1 or TRBD2 may be the D gene (12 bases each). Looked up from germline, CDR1 is SGHNT and CDR2 is YYREEE (reference sequence). CDR3 length equals 18 residues. Between the trimmed V and J ends, which lost 4 bases and 11 bases, there was a span of 31 bases. For the CDR3, the DNA is TGTGCCAGCAGCACCCGGGACAGGGGGCGACTAGCGGGAGCACAGCAGTTCTTC. Translating gives CASSTRDRGRLAGAQQFF.

The V call is TRBV5-1, the J call TRBJ1-4, with 8 bases matching TRBD1. CDR1 is SGHRS and CDR2 is YFSETQ in the germline V gene. With V trimmed by 3 bases and J by 7 bases, 8 bases remained unmatched. This CDR3 spans 15 amino acids. The CDR3 is CASSWDRRGGEKLFF. Here the CDR3 DNA reads TGCGCCAGCAGCTGGGACAGGCGAGGAGGTGAAAAACTGTTTTTT. The variable domain in full, with the rest retrieved from reference TRBV5-1 and TRBJ1-4, is KAGVTQTPRYLIKTRGQQVTLSCSPISGHRSVSWYQQTPGQGLQFLFEYFSETQRNKGNFPGRFSGRQFSNSRSEMNVSTLELGDSALYLCASSWDRRGGEKLFFGSGTQLSVL.